A selection of T cell receptor beta chains follows, all from one sample in a study of response to subunit inactivated influenza vaccine. TCRdb re-called the RT-PCR reads through MiXCR, storing one row per CDR3 protein. Among around 470,000 distinct CDR3 sequences, approximately 7.7% were seen once, and the ten largest hold about an eighth. The sample was PBMCs from blood, taken roughly 24 months after vaccination. These TCRs come from a man aged 50-75 years who received an inactivated influenza vaccine. Each CDR3 is given with its conserved first and last residue. A D gene is named only where the DNA matches it firmly. The size field is filled for only some rows; it gives once, few, many or a size class.

>many|TRBJ2-5|TRBV29-1|.
CSVHTGEGVTQYF
TGCAGCGTCCACACAGGGGAGGGTGTGACCCAGTACTTC
>.|TRBJ2-5|TRBV5-1|.
CASSVGNQETQYF
TGCGCCAGCAGCGTTGGCAACCAAGAGACCCAGTACTTC
>few|TRBJ1-1|TRBV5-8|.
CASSLATVGTEAFF
TGTGCCAGCAGCTTAGCGACGGTGGGGACTGAAGCTTTCTTT
>many|TRBJ1-5|TRBV7-2|.
CASSLALSNQPQHF
TGTGCCAGCAGCTTAGCGCTTTCAAATCAGCCCCAGCATTTT
>few|TRBJ2-1|TRBV19|.
CASKLAEGSYNEQFF
TGTGCCAGTAAGTTAGCGGAGGGCTCCTACAATGAGCAGTTCTTC
>.|TRBJ1-1|TRBV6-5|.
CATSRGRAEAFF
TGTGCCACATCTCGGGGTCGGGCTGAAGCTTTCTTT
>few|TRBJ2-7|TRBV7-8|.
CASSRDLRFEQYF
TGTGCCAGCAGCCGTGACCTCCGTTTCGAGCAGTACTTC
>many|TRBJ2-7|TRBV4-3|TRBD1
CASSQYKGADSYEQYF
TGCGCCAGCAGCCAATATAAGGGGGCCGACTCCTACGAGCAGTACTTC
>.|TRBJ2-5|TRBV4-1|.
CASSQGVVPGLMQTQYF
TGCGCCAGCAGCCAAGGAGTGGTTCCAGGGCTGATGCAGACCCAGTACTTC
>many|TRBJ2-7|TRBV18|TRBD1
CASRDSVGYYEQYF
TGTGCCAGCCGGGACAGCGTCGGATATTACGAGCAGTACTTC
>few|TRBJ2-5|TRBV6-2/TRBV6-3|.
CASSYDHGETQYF
TGTGCCAGCAGTTACGATCATGGGGAGACCCAGTACTTC
>few|TRBJ2-3|TRBV11-2|TRBD2
CASSRSPREGLAQYF
TGTGCCAGCAGCCGAAGCCCGCGGGAGGGCCTGGCGCAGTATTTT
>few|TRBJ1-6|TRBV20-1|.
CSARLGDSPLHF
TGCAGTGCTAGACTCGGCGACTCACCCCTCCACTTT
>few|TRBJ2-2|TRBV3-1|.
CASSQVEATGELFF
TGTGCCAGCAGCCAAGTGGAGGCTACCGGGGAGCTGTTTTTT
>many|TRBJ2-1|TRBV9|TRBD1
CASSAGVGQGDEQFF
TGTGCCAGCAGCGCGGGGGTGGGACAGGGCGATGAGCAGTTCTTC